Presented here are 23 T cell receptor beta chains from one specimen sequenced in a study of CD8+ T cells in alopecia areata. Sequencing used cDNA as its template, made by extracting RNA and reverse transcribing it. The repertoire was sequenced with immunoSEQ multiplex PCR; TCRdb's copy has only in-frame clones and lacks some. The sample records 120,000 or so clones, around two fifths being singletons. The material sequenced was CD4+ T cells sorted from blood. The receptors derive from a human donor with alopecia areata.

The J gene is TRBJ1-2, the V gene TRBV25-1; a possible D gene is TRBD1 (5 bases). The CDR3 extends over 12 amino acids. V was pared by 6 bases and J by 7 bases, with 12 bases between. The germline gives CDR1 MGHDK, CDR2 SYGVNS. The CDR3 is CASRPQRGGYTF. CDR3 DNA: TGTGCCAGCAGACCCCAGAGGGGTGGCTACACCTTC.

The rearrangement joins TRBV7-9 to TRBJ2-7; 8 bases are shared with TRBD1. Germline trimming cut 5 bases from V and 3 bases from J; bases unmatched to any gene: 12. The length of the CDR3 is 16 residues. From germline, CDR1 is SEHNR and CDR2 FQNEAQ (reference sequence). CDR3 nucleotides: TGTGCCAGCAGCGGGTACAGGGGGATCCCTGACTACGAGCAGTACTTC. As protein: CASSGYRGIPDYEQYF.

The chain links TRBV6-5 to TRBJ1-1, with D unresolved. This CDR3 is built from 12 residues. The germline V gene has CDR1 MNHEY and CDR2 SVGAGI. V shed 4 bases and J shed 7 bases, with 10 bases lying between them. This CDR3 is CASSLNGREAFF. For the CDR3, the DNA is TGTGCCAGCAGTTTAAACGGACGTGAAGCTTTCTTT.

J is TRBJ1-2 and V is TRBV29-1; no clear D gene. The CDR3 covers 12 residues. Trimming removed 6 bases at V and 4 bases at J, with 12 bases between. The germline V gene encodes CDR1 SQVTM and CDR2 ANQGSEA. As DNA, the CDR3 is TGCAGCGTCTCCGGACCCAGCTATGGCTACACCTTC. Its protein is CSVSGPSYGYTF. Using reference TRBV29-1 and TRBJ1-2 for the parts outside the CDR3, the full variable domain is SAVISQKPSRDICQRGTSLTIQCQVDSQVTMMFWYRQQPGQSLTLIATANQGSEATYESGFVIDKFPISRPNLTFSTLTVSNMSPEDSSIYLCSVSGPSYGYTFGSGTRLTVV.

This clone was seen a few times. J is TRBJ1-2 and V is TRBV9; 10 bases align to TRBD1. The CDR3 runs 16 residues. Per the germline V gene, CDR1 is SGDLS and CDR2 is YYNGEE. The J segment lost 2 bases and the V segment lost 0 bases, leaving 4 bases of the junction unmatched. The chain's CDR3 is CASSVGGQGGNYGYTF. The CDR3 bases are TGTGCCAGCAGCGTAGGCGGACAGGGGGGAAACTATGGCTACACCTTC.

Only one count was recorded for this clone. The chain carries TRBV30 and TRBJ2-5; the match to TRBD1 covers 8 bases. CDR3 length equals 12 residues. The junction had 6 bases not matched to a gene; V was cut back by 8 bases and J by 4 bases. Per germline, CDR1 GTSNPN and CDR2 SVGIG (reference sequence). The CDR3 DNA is TGTGCCCACGACAGGGGACCAGAGACCCAGTACTTC. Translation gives CAHDRGPETQYF.

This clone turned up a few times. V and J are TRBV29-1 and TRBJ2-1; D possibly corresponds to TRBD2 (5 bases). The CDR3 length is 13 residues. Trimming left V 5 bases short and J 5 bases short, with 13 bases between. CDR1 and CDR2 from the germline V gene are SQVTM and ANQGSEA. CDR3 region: CSVSTRGNNEQFF. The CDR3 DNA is TGCAGCGTTTCTACCCGAGGGAACAATGAGCAGTTCTTC.

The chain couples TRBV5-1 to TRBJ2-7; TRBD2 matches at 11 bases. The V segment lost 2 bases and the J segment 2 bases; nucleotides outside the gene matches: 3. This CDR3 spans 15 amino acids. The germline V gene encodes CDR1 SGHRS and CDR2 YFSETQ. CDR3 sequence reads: CASSFSTSGTYEQYF. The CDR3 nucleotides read TGCGCCAGCAGCTTTTCGACTAGCGGGACCTACGAGCAGTACTTC.

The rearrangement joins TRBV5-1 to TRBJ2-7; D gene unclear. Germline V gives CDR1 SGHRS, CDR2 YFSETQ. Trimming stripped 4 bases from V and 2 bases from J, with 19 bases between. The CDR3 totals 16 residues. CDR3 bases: TGCGCCAGCAGCCGAGAAGGTGGTAGGGCCACCTACGAGCAGTACTTC. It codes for CASSREGGRATYEQYF.

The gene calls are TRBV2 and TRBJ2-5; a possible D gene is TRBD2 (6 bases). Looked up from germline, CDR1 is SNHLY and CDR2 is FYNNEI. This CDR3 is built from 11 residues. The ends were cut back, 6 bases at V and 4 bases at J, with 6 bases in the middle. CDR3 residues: CASRGGETQYF. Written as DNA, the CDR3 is TGTGCCAGCAGGGGGGGAGAGACCCAGTACTTC.

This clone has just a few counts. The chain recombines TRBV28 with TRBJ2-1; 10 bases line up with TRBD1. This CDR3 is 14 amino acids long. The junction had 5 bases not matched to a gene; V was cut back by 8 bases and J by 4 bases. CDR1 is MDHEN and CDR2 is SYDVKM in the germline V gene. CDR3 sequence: CASCDRGQYNEQFF. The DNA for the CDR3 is TGTGCCAGCTGTGACAGGGGGCAGTACAATGAGCAGTTCTTC.

CDR3 coding DNA: TGTGCCAGCAGTGAGACTAGCGGGGGAGCTACGCAGTATTTT. Amino acids: CASSETSGGATQYF. This sequence joins TRBV2 and TRBJ2-3, with 12 bases identical to TRBD2. The length of the CDR3 is 14 residues. Losses at the gene ends were 3 bases for V and 8 bases for J; bases not matched to a gene: 3. The germline CDR1 and CDR2 sequences are SNHLY and FYNNEI.

CDR3 protein: CASRGQVIDEQYF. In DNA form, the CDR3 reads TGTGCCAGCCGGGGACAGGTAATCGACGAGCAGTACTTC. The gene calls are TRBV2 and TRBJ2-7; 8 bases line up with TRBD1. This CDR3 is built from 13 residues. The V segment lost 8 bases and the J segment 5 bases; nucleotides outside the gene matches: 8. CDR1 is SNHLY, CDR2 FYNNEI, per germline.

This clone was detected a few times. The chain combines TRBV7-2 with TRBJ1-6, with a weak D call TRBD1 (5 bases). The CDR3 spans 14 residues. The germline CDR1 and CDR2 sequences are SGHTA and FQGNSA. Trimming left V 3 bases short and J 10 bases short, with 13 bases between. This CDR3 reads CASSLSQGNSPLHF. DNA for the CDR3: TGTGCCAGCAGCTTGTCCCAGGGAAACTCACCCCTCCACTTT.

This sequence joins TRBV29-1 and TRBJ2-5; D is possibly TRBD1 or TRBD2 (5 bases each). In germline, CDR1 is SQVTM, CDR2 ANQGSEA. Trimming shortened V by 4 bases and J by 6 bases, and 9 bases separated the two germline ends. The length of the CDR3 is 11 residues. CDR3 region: CSVVPGQTQYF. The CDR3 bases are TGCAGCGTTGTCCCGGGGCAGACCCAGTACTTC.

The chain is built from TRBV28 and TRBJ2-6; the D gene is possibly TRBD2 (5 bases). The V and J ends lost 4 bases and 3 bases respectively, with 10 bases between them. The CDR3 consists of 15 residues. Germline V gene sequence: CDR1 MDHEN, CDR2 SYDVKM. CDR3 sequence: CASSWTGRGANVLTF. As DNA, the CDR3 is TGTGCCAGCAGTTGGACTGGCCGTGGGGCCAACGTCCTGACTTTC.

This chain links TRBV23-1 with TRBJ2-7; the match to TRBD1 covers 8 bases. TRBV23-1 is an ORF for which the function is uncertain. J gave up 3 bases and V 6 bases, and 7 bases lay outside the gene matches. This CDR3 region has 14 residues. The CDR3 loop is CASSLDRVDYEQYF. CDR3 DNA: TGCGCCAGCAGCTTGGACAGGGTTGACTACGAGCAGTACTTC.

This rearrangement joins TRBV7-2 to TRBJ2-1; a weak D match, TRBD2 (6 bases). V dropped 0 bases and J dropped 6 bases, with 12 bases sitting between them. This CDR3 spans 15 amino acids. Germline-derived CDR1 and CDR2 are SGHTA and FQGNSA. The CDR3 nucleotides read TGTGCCAGCAGCTTAGCGGGACTCGGGGTCAATGAGCAGTTCTTC. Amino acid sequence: CASSLAGLGVNEQFF.

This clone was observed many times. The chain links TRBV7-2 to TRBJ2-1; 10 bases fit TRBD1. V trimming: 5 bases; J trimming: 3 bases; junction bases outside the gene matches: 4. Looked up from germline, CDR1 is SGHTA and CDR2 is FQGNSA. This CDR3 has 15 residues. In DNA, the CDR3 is TGTGCCAGCAGCGCGGGACAGGGGAACTACAATGAGCAGTTCTTC. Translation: CASSAGQGNYNEQFF.

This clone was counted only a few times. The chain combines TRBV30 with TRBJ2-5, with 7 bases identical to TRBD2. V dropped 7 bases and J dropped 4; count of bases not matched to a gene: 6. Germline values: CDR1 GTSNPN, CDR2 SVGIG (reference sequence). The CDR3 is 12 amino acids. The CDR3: CALGRGAETQYF. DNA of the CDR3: TGTGCCTTGGGGAGGGGAGCAGAGACCCAGTACTTC.

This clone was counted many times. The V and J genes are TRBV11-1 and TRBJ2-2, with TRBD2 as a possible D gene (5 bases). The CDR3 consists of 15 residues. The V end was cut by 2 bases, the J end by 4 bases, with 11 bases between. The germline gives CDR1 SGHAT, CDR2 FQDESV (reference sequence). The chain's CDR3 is CASSLRAALTGELFF. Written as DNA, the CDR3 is TGTGCCAGCAGCTTAAGAGCGGCCCTCACCGGGGAGCTGTTTTTT.

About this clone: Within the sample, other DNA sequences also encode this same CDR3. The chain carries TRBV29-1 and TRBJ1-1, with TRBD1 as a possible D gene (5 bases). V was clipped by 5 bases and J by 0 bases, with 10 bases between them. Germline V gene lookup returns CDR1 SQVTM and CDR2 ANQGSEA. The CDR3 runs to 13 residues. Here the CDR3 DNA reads TGCAGCGTTTCACAGGACATGAACACTGAAGCTTTCTTT. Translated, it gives CSVSQDMNTEAFF.

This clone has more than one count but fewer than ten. CDR3 loop: CSVATDGYTF. In DNA, the CDR3 is TGCAGCGTTGCTACCGACGGCTACACCTTC. The chain carries TRBV29-1 and TRBJ1-2, with D unresolved. V was pared by 4 bases and J by 8 bases, with 8 bases between. Germline V gene sequence: CDR1 SQVTM, CDR2 ANQGSEA. CDR3 length equals 10 residues.